This is a list of T cell receptor beta chains from one sample in a study of T cell responses to AZD1222 COVID-19 vaccine. The protocol was immunoSEQ multiplex PCR, while the TCRdb copy is restricted to in-frame clones and leaves out a portion. The profile covers roughly 140,000 clones, with around 88% appearing a single time and under 3.5% taken by the ten largest. Specimen: peripheral blood, collected on day 0 of MenACWY control vaccination. The source is an adult in good health. Each CDR3 is given with its conserved first and last residue. A D gene is named only where the DNA matches it firmly. Part of the rows lack a size; the others show once, few, many or a class for expanded clones.

>TRBV2|.|TRBJ1-2|.
TGTGCCCGTCAGGACTCCGGGTGGTTAGGCTACACCTTC
CARQDSGWLGYTF
>TRBV5-1|.|TRBJ2-1|TRBD1
TGCGCCACCTGCCCAGGGGGCGAAGGGAATGAGCAGTTCTTC
CATCPGGEGNEQFF
>TRBV7-8|.|TRBJ2-7|TRBD1
TGTGCCAGCAGCGACCGGGACAGAGTCTACGAGCAGTACTTC
CASSDRDRVYEQYF
>TRBV5-8|.|TRBJ2-1|.
TGTGCCAGCAGCAGTACCGGGCCCCAGTACAATGAGCAGTTCTTC
CASSSTGPQYNEQFF
>TRBV6-5|once|TRBJ2-1|TRBD2
TGTGCCAGCGGTACTAGCGGCCGTGAGCAGTTCTTC
CASGTSGREQFF
>TRBV5-8|.|TRBJ2-5|.
TGTGCCAGCAGCTTGGTGTCCGTTCAAGAGACCCAGTACTTC
CASSLVSVQETQYF
>TRBV3-1/TRBV3-2|.|TRBJ1-3|.
TGTGCCAGCAGCCAAGAGGACAGCTCGGGAAACACCATATATTTT
CASSQEDSSGNTIYF
>TRBV6-5|.|TRBJ1-6|.
TGTGCCAGCAGTTCATATAATTCACCCCTCCACTTT
CASSSYNSPLHF
>TRBV10-3|.|TRBJ1-2|.
TGTGCCATCGTCGGCAACTATGGCTACACCTTC
CAIVGNYGYTF
>TRBV7-6|.|TRBJ2-1|TRBD2
TGTGCCAGCAGCGAAGGGACTAGCGGCTACAATGAGCAGTTCTTC
CASSEGTSGYNEQFF
>TRBV10-3|.|TRBJ1-4|.
TGTGCCATCAGTGACAGGGGCGTTGAAACTAATGAAAAACTGTTTTTT
CAISDRGVETNEKLFF
>TRBV7-9|.|TRBJ2-7|TRBD1
TGTGCCAGCAGCGGCCGGGGACAGGGGGGGACCTCCTACGAGCAGTACTTC
CASSGRGQGGTSYEQYF
>TRBV6-2/TRBV6-3|once|TRBJ2-3|.
TGTGCCAGCAGTTACCCCTCCGATACGCAGTATTTT
CASSYPSDTQYF
>TRBV7-2|.|TRBJ1-2|.
TGTGCCAGCAGCTCCCTAACAGCGTATGGCTACACCTTC
CASSSLTAYGYTF
>TRBV27|once|TRBJ2-1|.
TGTGCCAGCAGTTTAGTGGGGGGCAATGAGCAGTTCTTC
CASSLVGGNEQFF
>TRBV6-2/TRBV6-3|.|TRBJ1-2|.
TGTGCCAGCAGTTACGGCAACTATGGCTACACCTTC
CASSYGNYGYTF
>TRBV6-4|few|TRBJ2-3|.
TGTGCCAGCAGTGACGGGATGAAGGCAGATACGCAGTATTTT
CASSDGMKADTQYF
>TRBV20-1|.|TRBJ2-7|TRBD1
TGCAGTGCGGACAGGGGTCCCGAGCAGTACTTC
CSADRGPEQYF
>TRBV28|.|TRBJ1-1|.
TGTGCCAGCAGTTTCGGAGGACACCCGAACACTGAAGCTTTCTTT
CASSFGGHPNTEAFF
>TRBV20-1|.|TRBJ2-5|.
TGCAGTGCTTTCCAAGAGACCCAGTACTTC
CSAFQETQYF
>TRBV6-5|few|TRBJ1-2|TRBD1
TGTGCCAGCAGTTACTCCCGGGACAGGGGATATAATGGCTACACCTTC
CASSYSRDRGYNGYTF
>TRBV10-3|.|TRBJ1-1|TRBD1
TGTGCCATCAGCAAGACAGGGACGAACACTGAAGCTTTCTTT
CAISKTGTNTEAFF
>TRBV11-2|.|TRBJ1-1|TRBD1
TGTGCCAGCAGCCGAACCGGGACAGGGGGCACTGAAGCTTTCTTT
CASSRTGTGGTEAFF
>TRBV7-2|.|TRBJ2-3|TRBD2
TGTGCCAGCAGCCCCGGGGGGGCGGGGGGTGCAGATACGCAGTATTTT
CASSPGGAGGADTQYF
>TRBV5-1|.|TRBJ2-1|.
TGCGCCAGTCGCGACTTAATGAGCTCCTACAATGAGCAGTTCTTC
CASRDLMSSYNEQFF
>TRBV11-2|.|TRBJ2-5|.
TGTGCCAGCAGCTTGACAGGACTAACGGAGACCCAGTACTTC
CASSLTGLTETQYF
>TRBV28|.|TRBJ2-7|TRBD2
TGTGCCAGCCTGGCGGGGGGTCAATCCTACGAGCAGTACTTC
CASLAGGQSYEQYF
>TRBV9|.|TRBJ1-1|.
TGTGCCAGCAGCCCCTCGGGGCAGGGGAAGACTGAAGCTTTCTTT
CASSPSGQGKTEAFF
>TRBV6-4|.|TRBJ2-2|.
TGTGCCAGCAGTGAGAGTAACACCGGGGAGCTGTTTTTT
CASSESNTGELFF
>TRBV11-2|.|TRBJ2-7|.
TGTGCCAGCAGCTTATCTAGTACCTACGAGCAGTACTTC
CASSLSSTYEQYF
>TRBV18|.|TRBJ2-2|TRBD1
TGTGCCAGCTCACCCGAGACAGGGATCCCCGGGGAGCTGTTTTTT
CASSPETGIPGELFF
>TRBV7-3|.|TRBJ2-5|.
TGTGCCAGCAGCCCAGGGGGGGTGGAGGAGACCCAGTACTTC
CASSPGGVEETQYF
>TRBV24-1|.|TRBJ2-7|TRBD2
TGTGCCACCAGTGATGGGGACGGGAGGTTCACCTACGAGCAGTACTTC
CATSDGDGRFTYEQYF
>TRBV18|.|TRBJ1-1|TRBD1
TGTGCCAGCTCACCATCGGACAGGGGGGATGCTTTCTTT
CASSPSDRGDAFF
>TRBV7-2|.|TRBJ2-1|.
TGTGCCAGCAGCTCTGCCGGGGGCGACTGGACTAGCTCCTACAATGAGCAGTTCTTC
CASSSAGGDWTSSYNEQFF
>TRBV7-2|.|TRBJ1-3|.
TGTGCCAGCAGCTTAGAATCCCCTTCCACCATATATTTT
CASSLESPSTIYF
>TRBV19|.|TRBJ1-5|.
TGTGCCAGTAGTATCCCGTTGGGTAGGGGCAATCAGCCCCAGCATTTT
CASSIPLGRGNQPQHF
>TRBV6-5|.|TRBJ1-2|.
TGTGCCAGCAGGGGGGTCTATGGCTACACCTTC
CASRGVYGYTF
>TRBV28|.|TRBJ2-3|TRBD2
TGTGCCAGCAGTACCCGACTAGCGGGAGCCTCCAGGGATACGCAGTATTTT
CASSTRLAGASRDTQYF